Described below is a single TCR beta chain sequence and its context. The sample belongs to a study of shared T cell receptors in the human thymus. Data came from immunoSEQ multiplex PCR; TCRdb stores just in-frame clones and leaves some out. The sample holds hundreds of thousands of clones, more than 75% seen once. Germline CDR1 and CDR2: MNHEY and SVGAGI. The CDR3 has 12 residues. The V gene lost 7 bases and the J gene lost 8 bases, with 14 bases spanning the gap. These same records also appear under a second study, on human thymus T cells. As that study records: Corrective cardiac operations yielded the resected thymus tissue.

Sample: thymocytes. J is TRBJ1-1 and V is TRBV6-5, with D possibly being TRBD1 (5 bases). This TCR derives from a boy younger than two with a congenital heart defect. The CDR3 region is CASNPVRGEAFF. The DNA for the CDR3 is TGTGCCAGCAACCCGGTCCGGGGGGAAGCTTTCTTT.